A single sample is the source of the 28 T cell receptor beta chains below, sequenced in a study of T cell repertoires in cytomegalovirus infection. The antigens these receptors bind are not known. Using its own MiXCR run on the reads, TCRdb lists one record per CDR3 protein. The table has about 120,000 distinct CDR3 sequences, 10% seen once. The specimen sequenced was PBMCs, sequenced either directly or after in vitro stimulation (not recorded which). The receptors come from a human donor in good health (CMV status not recorded). Some clones in this sample may be carry-over from other donors' samples.

The chain uses TRBV12-3 or TRBV12-4 and TRBJ1-6; 12 bases agree with TRBD1. The V gene end was trimmed by 3 bases and the J gene end by 9 bases; junction bases not matched to a gene: 3. This CDR3 has 15 amino acids. The CDR3, as DNA: TGTGCCAGCAGTTTTTCGGGACAGGGGGCTTCACCCCTCCACTTT. Encoded protein: CASSFSGQGASPLHF.

This clonotype has more than one count but fewer than ten. The J gene is TRBJ2-7, the V gene TRBV6-2 or TRBV6-3; 7 positions agree with TRBD2. The germline V gene encodes CDR1 MNHEY and CDR2 SVGEGT. J was trimmed by 6 bases and V by 2 bases; bases with no gene match: 4. The length of the CDR3 is 13 residues. For the CDR3, the DNA is TGTGCCAGCAGTTACGCGGGAGAACCCGAGCAGTACTTC. Its translation is CASSYAGEPEQYF.

This clonotype was seen only a few times. V usage is TRBV11-2 and J usage is TRBJ2-3, with 10 bases lining up with TRBD2. Germline V gene lookup returns CDR1 SGHAT and CDR2 FQNNGV. CDR3 length: 16 amino acids. Trimming at V came to 6 bases and at J to 2 bases, leaving 8 bases not matched to a gene. The DNA of the CDR3 is TGTGCCAGCAGTCAACTAGCGGGGAAATTCACAGATACGCAGTATTTT. Translation: CASSQLAGKFTDTQYF.

This clonotype showed up many times. The V call is TRBV7-9, the J call TRBJ2-6; the D gene is possibly TRBD1 (5 bases). The CDR3 loop spans 17 amino acids. V gave up 4 bases and J gave up 0 bases, with 13 bases separating them. Germline V CDR1 and CDR2: SEHNR, FQNEAQ (reference sequence). In DNA, the CDR3 is TGTGCCAGCAGCTCCACAGACAGTAACTCTGGGGCCAACGTCCTGACTTTC. This translates into CASSSTDSNSGANVLTF.

Note on this clonotype: Germline and junction disagree at one end, which may indicate a read error. CDR3 residues: CGISDLAGYTF. For the CDR3, the DNA is TGTGGCATCAGTGATCTGGCGGGCTACACCTTC. The chain is built from TRBV10-3 and TRBJ1-2; no reliable D call. Germline CDR1 ENHRY, CDR2 SYGVKD. The CDR3 has 11 residues.

This clonotype was counted many times. The J gene is TRBJ1-2, the V gene TRBV7-2; 9 bases map to TRBD1. The junction had 16 bases not matched to a gene; V was cut back by 6 bases and J by 8 bases. Germline loops: CDR1 SGHTA, CDR2 FQGNSA. CDR3 length equals 16 residues. CDR3 amino acids: CASSKQGALGNSGYTF. Written as DNA, the CDR3 is TGTGCCAGCAGTAAACAGGGGGCCCTGGGGAATTCGGGCTACACCTTC.

This clonotype showed up many times. This rearrangement joins TRBV6-5 to TRBJ2-3, with 8 bases aligning to TRBD2. Trimming cost V 7 bases and J 0 bases; bases outside gene matches: 6. The CDR3 contains 15 residues. Germline CDR1 and CDR2: MNHEY and SVGAGI. CDR3: CASIKTSESTDTQYF. DNA for the CDR3: TGTGCCAGCATCAAGACTAGCGAGAGCACAGATACGCAGTATTTT.

This clonotype has at least ten counts. V usage is TRBV7-6 and J usage is TRBJ1-6; D might be TRBD1 (6 bases). Trimming stripped 5 bases from V and 8 bases from J, with 19 bases between. The CDR3 is made up of 16 amino acids. CDR1 SGHVS and CDR2 FNYEAQ come from the germline V gene. CDR3 in DNA: TGTGCCAGCAGCCCAGGGACACGTAGAAGGGATTCACCCCTCCACTTT. It is translated as CASSPGTRRRDSPLHF.

This clonotype was picked up a small number of times. The chain combines TRBV6-2 or TRBV6-3 with TRBJ1-2; TRBD1 is a possible D gene (6 bases). The CDR3 contains 15 residues. V dropped 6 bases and J dropped 2 bases, with 16 bases sitting between them. The germline gives CDR1 MNHEY, CDR2 SVGEGT. This chain's CDR3 is CASRSPQGWNYGYTF. CDR3 sequence (DNA): TGTGCCAGCAGAAGCCCACAGGGTTGGAACTATGGCTACACCTTC.

The genes are TRBV28 and TRBJ2-3, with 10 bases fitting TRBD2. The V gene end was trimmed by 6 bases and the J gene end by 5 bases; junction bases not matched to a gene: 8. Germline V gene sequence: CDR1 MDHEN, CDR2 SYDVKM. The length of the CDR3 is 15 residues. For the CDR3, the DNA is TGTGCCAGCAGACCCCTAGCGGGAGCAGTAGATACGCAGTATTTT. It codes for CASRPLAGAVDTQYF.

This clonotype was detected ten times or more. Here the CDR3 reads CATSDLSVNEQYV. In DNA, the CDR3 is TGTGCCACCAGTGATTTGTCGGTAAACGAGCAGTACGTC. The rearrangement links TRBV24-1 to TRBJ2-7; unclear D gene. V lost 0 bases to trimming and J lost 5 bases, with 7 bases between them. Germline V gives CDR1 KGHDR, CDR2 SFDVKD. The CDR3 loop spans 13 amino acids.

The gene calls are TRBV2 and TRBJ2-7; D might be TRBD1 (5 bases). The CDR3 totals 12 residues. V lost 4 bases to trimming and J lost 4 bases, with 8 bases between them. Germline V lookup: CDR1 SNHLY, CDR2 FYNNEI. CDR3 amino acids: CASSATEYEQYF. The CDR3 DNA is TGTGCCAGCAGTGCGACAGAATACGAGCAGTACTTC.

The CDR3 DNA reads as TGTGCCAGCAGCAAGGCGGATATCAACTATGGCTACACCTTC. This translates into CASSKADINYGYTF. V usage is TRBV6-1 and J usage is TRBJ1-2; D ambiguous. CDR1 and CDR2 (germline): MNHNS, SASEGT. Trimming stripped 6 bases from V and 2 bases from J, with 13 bases between. This CDR3 is built from 14 residues.

This rearrangement joins TRBV6-4 to TRBJ2-7; D may match TRBD1 or TRBD2 (5 bases each). The V and J ends lost 2 bases and 0 bases respectively, with 8 bases between them. The germline V gene encodes CDR1 MRHNA and CDR2 SNTAGT. This CDR3 has 14 amino acids. The CDR3 DNA reads TGTGCCAGCAGTGACAGGGGACCCTCCTACGAGCAGTACTTC. Protein sequence: CASSDRGPSYEQYF.

Many counts were recorded for this clonotype. This chain links TRBV19 with TRBJ2-5, with a tentative D call TRBD1 (6 bases). The CDR3 extends over 15 amino acids. The V and J ends lost 3 bases and 7 bases respectively, with 18 bases between them. CDR1 is LNHDA and CDR2 is SQIVND in the germline V gene (reference sequence). The CDR3 is CASSMTEQGQGTQYF. DNA of the CDR3: TGTGCCAGTAGTATGACTGAACAGGGTCAGGGGACCCAGTACTTC.

This clonotype was seen many times. The rearrangement uses TRBV7-2 and TRBJ2-7; D perhaps matches TRBD1 (6 bases). Trimming removed 3 bases from V and 0 bases from J, with 15 bases in between. From germline, CDR1 is SGHTA and CDR2 FQGNSA. This CDR3 region has 16 residues. The CDR3 region has the DNA TGTGCCAGCAGCTTGGGGGCTAGTTCCAGCTCCTACGAGCAGTACTTC. This sequence encodes CASSLGASSSSYEQYF. The variable domain in full, completed from reference TRBV7-2 and TRBJ2-7, reads GAGVSQSPSNKVTEKGKDVELRCDPISGHTALYWYRQSLGQGLEFLIYFQGNSAPDKSGLPSDRFSAERTGGSVSTLTIQRTQQEDSAVYLCASSLGASSSSYEQYFGPGTRLTVT.

This clonotype was counted between two and nine times. The chain joins TRBV6-6 to TRBJ2-3; 8 nucleotides agree with TRBD2. The germline CDR1 and CDR2 sequences are MNHNY and SVGAGI (reference sequence). Trimming cost V 2 bases and J 4 bases; bases outside gene matches: 5. The CDR3 consists of 15 residues. The CDR3 reads CASSYNGRASDTQYF. In nucleotides, the CDR3 is TGTGCCAGCAGTTACAACGGGAGGGCCTCAGATACGCAGTATTTT.

This clonotype was seen at least ten times. CDR3 DNA sequence: TGTGCCAGCAGCCCGAGGACAGGGTCCACTGAAGCTTTCTTT. Its translation is CASSPRTGSTEAFF. The gene calls are TRBV7-2 and TRBJ1-1; 8 nucleotides line up with TRBD1. This CDR3 comprises 14 residues. The trim removed 5 bases at V and 4 bases at J, leaving 6 bases unmatched. Germline assignment: CDR1 SGHTA and CDR2 FQGNSA.

CDR3 sequence: CSAPTGGALSNNEQFF. The CDR3 DNA reads as TGCAGTGCTCCCACTGGCGGGGCTCTATCCAACAATGAGCAGTTCTTC. The genes are TRBV20-1 and TRBJ2-1, with a tentative D call TRBD2 (6 bases). The CDR3 length is 16 residues. Trimming took 5 bases from V and 5 from J, leaving 22 bases between them. Germline lookup yields CDR1 DFQATT and CDR2 SNEGSKA (reference sequence).

This clonotype was detected many times. V gene TRBV12-3 or TRBV12-4 combines with J gene TRBJ2-1; 8 nucleotides agree with TRBD2. The CDR3 extends over 14 amino acids. Trimming removed 7 bases from V and 4 bases from J; junction bases left unmatched: 6. The CDR3 DNA reads TGTGCCAGCAAAGCGGGAGAGCTTTACAATGAGCAGTTCTTC. Its translation: CASKAGELYNEQFF.

This clonotype occurred many times. The chain recombines TRBV10-3 with TRBJ2-3; 10 bases match TRBD1. This CDR3 is 16 amino acids long. J gave up 4 bases and V 4 bases, and 8 bases lay outside the gene matches. CDR1 is ENHRY, CDR2 SYGVKD, per germline. The CDR3 spells CAISAGQGEKADTQYF. The CDR3 nucleotides read TGTGCCATCAGTGCCGGACAGGGGGAGAAGGCAGATACGCAGTATTTT.

This clonotype has only a few counts. The rearrangement links TRBV19 to TRBJ2-7, with 11 bases that match TRBD1. This CDR3 spans 14 amino acids. The V and J ends lost 7 bases and 2 bases, in that order; junction bases with no gene match: 4. Looked up from germline, CDR1 is LNHDA and CDR2 is SQIVND (reference sequence). Here the CDR3 DNA reads TGTGCCAGTACCCCGGGACAGGGGGCCTACGAGCAGTACTTC. It translates to CASTPGQGAYEQYF.

The V gene is TRBV10-3, the J gene TRBJ1-5; weak D call: TRBD1 (5 bases). Between the trimmed V and J ends, which lost 0 bases and 6 bases, there was a span of 9 bases. The length of the CDR3 is 14 residues. CDR1 is ENHRY and CDR2 is SYGVKD in the germline V gene. As DNA, the CDR3 is TGTGCCATCAGTGAGTCAGAGGGGAGTCAGCCCCAGCATTTT. Protein product: CAISESEGSQPQHF.

Comment on this clonotype: A much bigger clone sits one base away, suggesting this may be a read error. Since no conserved phenylalanine or tryptophan closes the CDR3, a read error is the likely cause. The chain carries TRBV7-8 and TRBJ1-2; 9 nucleotides line up with TRBD1. The CDR3 covers 13 residues. Looked up from germline, CDR1 is SGHVS and CDR2 is FQNEAQ. J lost 4 bases, V lost 5 bases, and 2 bases had no gene match. The CDR3 nucleotides are TGTGCCAGCAGCCAGGACAGGGGCTATGGCTACACCTAC. Translation gives CASSQDRGYGYTY.

There are many counts of this clonotype. This chain uses TRBV18 with TRBJ2-7, with 7 bases lining up with TRBD2. CDR3 length equals 14 residues. V trimming: 2 bases; J trimming: 6 bases; junction bases outside the gene matches: 7. CDR1 and CDR2 (germline): KGHSH, LQKENI. The CDR3 DNA is TGTGCCAGCTCACCAAAAGAGGCGGGAGTCGAGCAGTACTTC. It encodes CASSPKEAGVEQYF.

This clonotype was seen at least ten times. V and J are TRBV7-2 and TRBJ2-2; no clear D. Trimming removed 3 bases from V and 6 bases from J, with 8 bases in between. This CDR3 spans 13 amino acids. The germline gives CDR1 SGHTA, CDR2 FQGNSA. The chain's CDR3 is CASSLVKAGELFF. The DNA of the CDR3 is TGTGCCAGCAGCTTGGTGAAAGCCGGGGAGCTGTTTTTT.

This chain joins TRBV28 and TRBJ2-1; D is unresolved. The ends were cut back, 5 bases at V and 6 bases at J, with 17 bases in the middle. The CDR3 has 15 amino acids. Germline assignment: CDR1 MDHEN and CDR2 SYDVKM. In DNA, the CDR3 is TGTGCCAGCAGTATCTCTCGTGGTACCCTCAATGAGCAGTTCTTC. Translated, it gives CASSISRGTLNEQFF.

At least ten counts were recorded for this clonotype. V and J are TRBV7-9 and TRBJ2-7; 8 bases map to TRBD1. This CDR3 spans 13 amino acids. Trimming removed 4 bases from V and 4 bases from J; junction bases left unmatched: 3. The germline gives CDR1 SEHNR, CDR2 FQNEAQ (reference sequence). CDR3 DNA: TGTGCCAGCAGCTGGCAGGGGGCTTACGAGCAGTACTTC. Its translation: CASSWQGAYEQYF.